This TCR beta chain was observed in a study of T-cell reconstitution after alpha-beta-depleted transplantation in children. During its preparation, the TCRbeta library received unique molecular identifiers. TCRdb re-called the PCR reads through MiXCR, storing one row per CDR3 protein. The sample consists of around 120,000 distinct CDR3 sequences, about 23% of them appearing once. The V gene's germline CDR1 is MDHEN and CDR2 SYDVKM. V lost 6 bases and J lost 4, with 18 bases in between. This CDR3 region has 15 residues. The sequences come from PBMCs, mostly from graft donor cells, collected 180 days after TCRalphabeta/CD19-depleted stem cell transplant. V is TRBV28 and J is TRBJ1-2; TRBD1 is a possible D gene (6 bases). This sequence originates from a male patient aged 2-15 years who had a stem cell transplant for chronic granulomatous disease, so the T cells may come from the graft donor. CDR3 sequence reads: CASRPTTGRVYGYTF. The CDR3 DNA is TGTGCCAGCAGACCGACTACAGGGAGAGTCTATGGCTACACCTTC.